Listed below are T cell receptor beta chains from one sample, sequenced in a study of blood T cell repertoires in COVID-19. Assay used: immunoSEQ multiplex PCR; TCRdb lists only in-frame clones, some missing. The table lists 200,000 to 250,000 clones, around 87% of them singletons. The source material was PBMCs or T cells enriched from blood (not recorded which). The receptors derive from a woman aged 50 to 65 who had recovered from COVID-19. Both conserved end residues are part of each CDR3. A D gene is named only where the DNA matches it firmly. Only some rows state a clone size, as once, few, many or a class for expanded clones.

V,size,D,J,CDR3,DNA
TRBV6-5,.,TRBD1,TRBJ1-5,CASSDRGRSQPQHF,TGTGCCAGCAGCGACAGGGGGCGCAGTCAGCCCCAGCATTTT
TRBV6-5,once,TRBD1,TRBJ1-2,CASIQQGASVYGYTF,TGTGCCAGCATCCAACAGGGGGCCTCAGTCTATGGCTACACCTTC
TRBV4-2,.,TRBD2,TRBJ2-1,CASSQPGLAYNEQFF,TGTGCCAGCAGCCAACCGGGACTAGCGTACAATGAGCAGTTCTTC
TRBV7-9,.,.,TRBJ1-1,CASSFPSGSTEAFF,TGTGCCAGCAGCTTCCCCTCAGGGTCTACTGAAGCTTTCTTT
TRBV2,few,TRBD1,TRBJ2-7,CASRADRVYSYEQYF,TGTGCCAGCAGAGCCGACAGGGTGTACTCCTACGAGCAGTACTTC
TRBV28,.,.,TRBJ1-2,CASTLAPTGRGYTF,TGTGCCAGCACCCTTGCCCCAACAGGGAGAGGCTACACCTTC
TRBV7-9,once,TRBD2,TRBJ2-7,CASSYTRTRGIPYEQYF,TGTGCCAGCAGTTATACTAGGACGCGGGGGATCCCCTACGAGCAGTACTTC
TRBV24-1,.,TRBD2,TRBJ2-5,CATSDGDTPLGLAGRLGETQYF,TGTGCCACCAGTGACGGGGACACGCCCCTGGGACTAGCGGGCCGGTTGGGGGAGACCCAGTACTTC
TRBV9,.,TRBD1,TRBJ2-3,CASSDGDRGQDTQYF,TGTGCCAGCAGCGATGGGGACAGGGGGCAAGATACGCAGTATTTT
TRBV29-1,once,TRBD1,TRBJ1-5,CSVATGPHQPQHF,TGCAGCGTTGCGACAGGGCCTCATCAGCCCCAGCATTTT
TRBV18,.,TRBD2,TRBJ2-2,CASSLGTSGSPTGELFF,TGTGCCAGCTCACTCGGGACTAGCGGGAGCCCCACCGGGGAGCTGTTTTTT
TRBV7-2,.,.,TRBJ1-2,CASSLDSLNYGYTF,TGTGCCAGCAGCTTAGATTCCCTCAACTATGGCTACACCTTC
TRBV5-5,.,.,TRBJ1-4,CASSWGPDGNEKLFF,TGTGCCAGCAGCTGGGGGCCAGATGGTAATGAAAAACTGTTTTTT
TRBV19,.,.,TRBJ2-2,CASRTIGELFF,TGTGCCAGTCGGACTATTGGGGAGCTGTTTTTT
TRBV6-1,.,.,TRBJ1-5,CASSEGQKGNQPQHF,TGTGCCAGCAGTGAGGGACAAAAGGGCAATCAGCCCCAGCATTTT
TRBV28,.,.,TRBJ1-2,CASSLAGAVFYGYTF,TGTGCCAGCAGTTTGGCAGGGGCAGTTTTCTATGGCTACACCTTC
TRBV12-5,.,.,TRBJ2-1,CASGLQQGSEQFF,TGTGCTAGTGGTTTGCAGCAGGGTAGTGAGCAGTTCTTC
TRBV5-1,.,TRBD2,TRBJ2-7,CASGRTSGGYYEQYF,TGCGCCAGCGGCAGGACTAGCGGGGGGTACTACGAGCAGTACTTC
TRBV4-3,.,.,TRBJ2-2,CASSQTGTRVAGELFF,TGCGCCAGCAGCCAAACCGGGACAAGGGTCGCCGGGGAGCTGTTTTTT
TRBV11-2,.,.,TRBJ2-1,CASSPGLPQGSYNEQFF,TGTGCCAGCAGCCCAGGACTCCCCCAAGGCTCCTACAATGAGCAGTTCTTC
TRBV10-1,.,TRBD2,TRBJ2-7,CASRSPLVRGSLYEQYF,TGCGCCAGCAGGTCCCCTTTAGTCCGCGGGAGTCTCTACGAGCAGTACTTC
TRBV7-9,.,.,TRBJ2-2,CASSPTGSAGELFF,TGTGCCAGCAGTCCAACAGGGTCCGCCGGGGAGCTGTTTTTT
TRBV28,.,TRBD1,TRBJ1-3,CASSLVGDSRNTIYF,TGTGCCAGCAGTTTAGTTGGGGACAGTAGAAACACCATATATTTT
TRBV5-1,once,TRBD1,TRBJ1-5,CASSPGTGENNQPQHF,TGCGCCAGCAGCCCCGGGACAGGGGAAAACAATCAGCCCCAGCATTTT
TRBV15,.,.,TRBJ1-2,CATSTSNYGYTF,TGTGCCACCAGCACCAGTAACTATGGCTACACCTTC
TRBV27,.,TRBD2,TRBJ2-3,CASSLLAGGTDTQYF,TGTGCCAGCAGCCTACTAGCGGGGGGCACAGATACGCAGTATTTT
TRBV5-5,.,.,TRBJ2-7,CASSLFLDFGHEQYF,TGTGCCAGCAGCTTGTTTCTAGATTTTGGTCACGAGCAGTACTTC
TRBV11-2,.,TRBD1,TRBJ1-1,CASSLGGGRGVAFF,TGTGCCAGCAGCTTAGGTGGGGGCAGGGGGGTAGCTTTCTTT
TRBV5-1,.,.,TRBJ1-1,CASSLAVQGYTEAFF,TGCGCCAGCAGCTTGGCCGTACAGGGCTACACTGAAGCTTTCTTT
TRBV18,.,TRBD1,TRBJ2-1,CASSPQGTERFMEQFF,TGTGCCAGCTCACCACAAGGGACAGAGCGGTTCATGGAGCAGTTCTTC
TRBV30,.,.,TRBJ1-5,CAWSPGAGNQPQHF,TGTGCCTGGAGTCCAGGGGCGGGTAATCAGCCCCAGCATTTT
TRBV4-1,.,.,TRBJ2-7,CASSQVADHYEQYF,TGCGCCAGCAGCCAAGTAGCGGACCACTACGAGCAGTACTTC
TRBV9,.,TRBD2,TRBJ2-1,CASSAAGREESEQFF,TGTGCCAGCAGCGCCGCGGGGCGGGAGGAGAGTGAGCAGTTCTTC
TRBV27,.,TRBD1,TRBJ1-4,CASSWGTGGLGKLFF,TGTGCCAGCAGTTGGGGGACAGGGGGGTTAGGAAAACTGTTTTTT
TRBV7-6,few,.,TRBJ2-3,CASSSPDSPSNLWSDTQYF,TGTGCCAGCAGCTCCCCCGACAGCCCTTCGAACCTTTGGTCAGATACGCAGTATTTT
TRBV5-6,.,TRBD1,TRBJ1-5,CASSFRGTGAFNQPQHF,TGTGCCAGCAGCTTCCGAGGGACAGGGGCTTTCAATCAGCCCCAGCATTTT
TRBV9,.,TRBD1,TRBJ2-2,CASSVGTGAGGELFF,TGTGCCAGCAGCGTCGGGACAGGGGCCGGCGGGGAGCTGTTTTTT
TRBV6-1,.,.,TRBJ2-7,CASSEARQINEQYF,TGTGCCAGCAGTGAAGCGAGACAGATCAACGAGCAGTACTTC
TRBV5-6,.,TRBD2,TRBJ2-1,CASSYGTSGYNEQFF,TGTGCCAGCAGCTACGGGACTAGCGGATACAATGAGCAGTTCTTC
TRBV19,.,.,TRBJ1-2,CASSIGQGPYGYTF,TGTGCCAGTAGTATTGGGCAGGGGCCCTATGGCTACACCTTC
TRBV15,.,.,TRBJ2-7,CATSRVTGSAYEQYF,TGTGCCACCAGCAGAGTCACCGGGAGTGCCTACGAGCAGTACTTC
TRBV7-9,.,.,TRBJ2-2,CASRDTDTKAGELFF,TGTGCCAGCAGGGATACGGACACCAAGGCCGGGGAGCTGTTTTTT
TRBV10-1,.,.,TRBJ2-2,CASSVSDTGELFF,TGCGCCAGCAGTGTTTCGGACACCGGGGAGCTGTTTTTT
TRBV19,many,TRBD2,TRBJ2-3,CASASGTSETDTQYF,TGTGCCAGTGCTTCCGGGACTAGCGAAACAGATACGCAGTATTTT
TRBV6-6,.,TRBD1,TRBJ1-4,CASTTGANEKLFF,TGTGCCAGCACGACAGGGGCGAATGAAAAACTGTTTTTT